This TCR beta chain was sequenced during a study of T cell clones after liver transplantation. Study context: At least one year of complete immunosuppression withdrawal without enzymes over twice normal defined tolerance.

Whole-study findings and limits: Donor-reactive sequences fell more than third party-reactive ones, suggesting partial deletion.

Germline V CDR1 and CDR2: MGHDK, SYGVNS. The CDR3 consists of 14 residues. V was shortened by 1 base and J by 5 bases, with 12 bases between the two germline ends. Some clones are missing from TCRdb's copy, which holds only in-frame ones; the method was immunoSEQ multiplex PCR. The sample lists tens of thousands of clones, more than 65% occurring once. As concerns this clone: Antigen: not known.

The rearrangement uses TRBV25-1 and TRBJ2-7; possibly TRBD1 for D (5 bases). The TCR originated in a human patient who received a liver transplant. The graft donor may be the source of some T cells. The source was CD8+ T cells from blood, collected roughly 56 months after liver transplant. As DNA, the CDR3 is TGTGCCAGCAGTGAATTAGGGGCAACTAACGAGCAGTACTTC. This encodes CASSELGATNEQYF.